Listed here is a single TCR beta chain. The sample comes from a study of CD8+ T cells in alopecia areata. Once RNA had been extracted, it was reverse transcribed into cDNA to act as the sequencing template. Some clones are missing from TCRdb's copy, which holds only in-frame ones; the method was immunoSEQ multiplex PCR. The data show some 120,000 clones, approximately 54% seen once. Treatment of the sample: oral pan-JAK inhibitor, 5-10 mg twice daily. This receptor was obtained from a human donor with alopecia areata. The sample here was CD8+ T cells sorted from blood, taken at week 24, from a patient treated with tofacitinib.

CDR3 amino acids: CASSPLTGFDGYTF. CDR3 DNA sequence: TGCGCCAGCAGCCCACTAACAGGATTTGATGGCTACACCTTC. The genes are TRBV10-2 and TRBJ1-2, with D maybe TRBD1 (5 bases). This CDR3 contains 14 residues. V shed 6 bases and J shed 6 bases, with 17 bases lying between them. Germline values: CDR1 WSHSY, CDR2 SAAADI.